The 2 T cell receptor beta chains below come from one sample, sequenced in a study of T cell changes during pregnancy in multiple sclerosis. Sequencing used immunoSEQ multiplex PCR; TCRdb keeps in-frame clones, though not all of them. Of fewer than 140,000 clones listed, more than 80% are singletons. This sample comprised peripheral blood, obtained before pregnancy. The source of these receptors is a female donor with multiple sclerosis, enrolled in a pregnancy study.

The gene calls are TRBV5-1 and TRBJ2-7; tentatively, D is TRBD2 (6 bases). This CDR3 region has 13 residues. Germline V gene sequence: CDR1 SGHRS, CDR2 YFSETQ. V lost 2 bases, J lost 3 bases, and 9 bases lay in between. Written as DNA, the CDR3 is TGCGCCAGCAGCTTCCGGGGAGGCTACGAGCAGTACTTC. Protein: CASSFRGGYEQYF. Drawing the rest from reference TRBV5-1 and TRBJ2-7, the complete variable domain is KAGVTQTPRYLIKTRGQQVTLSCSPISGHRSVSWYQQTPGQGLQFLFEYFSETQRNKGNFPGRFSGRQFSNSRSEMNVSTLELGDSALYLCASSFRGGYEQYFGPGTRLTVT.

The chain couples TRBV23-1 to TRBJ1-1; 7 nucleotides align to TRBD1. TRBV23-1 is treated as an ORF (open reading frame) with a function not yet certain. This CDR3 comprises 16 residues. With 0 bases clipped from V and 0 bases from J, the junction kept 4 bases outside the gene matches. The CDR3 sequence: CASSQSRDSLNTEAFF. CDR3 nucleotides: TGCGCCAGCAGTCAATCCCGGGACAGCTTGAACACTGAAGCTTTCTTT.